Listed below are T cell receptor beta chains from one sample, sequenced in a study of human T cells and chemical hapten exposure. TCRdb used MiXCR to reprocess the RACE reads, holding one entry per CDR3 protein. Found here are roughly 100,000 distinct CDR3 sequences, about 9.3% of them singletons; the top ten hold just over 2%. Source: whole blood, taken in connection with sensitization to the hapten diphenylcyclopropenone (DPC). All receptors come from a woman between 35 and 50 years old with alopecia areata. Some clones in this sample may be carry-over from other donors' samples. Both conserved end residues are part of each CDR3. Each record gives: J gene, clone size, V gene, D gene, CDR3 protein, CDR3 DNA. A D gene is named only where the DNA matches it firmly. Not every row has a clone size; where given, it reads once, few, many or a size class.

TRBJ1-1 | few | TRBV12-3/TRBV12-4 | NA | CASSSRGAGDTEAFF | TGTGCCAGCAGTTCTCGGGGGGCCGGAGACACTGAAGCTTTCTTT
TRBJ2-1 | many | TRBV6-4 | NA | CASSLGDFRPRLDEQFF | TGTGCCAGCAGTCTGGGGGATTTCCGCCCCAGGTTGGATGAGCAGTTCTTC
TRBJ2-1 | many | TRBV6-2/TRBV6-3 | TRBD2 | CASSYVGLADSYNEQFF | TGTGCCAGCAGTTACGTCGGACTAGCGGATTCCTACAATGAGCAGTTCTTC
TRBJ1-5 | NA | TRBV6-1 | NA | CASSLGLPQHF | TGTGCCAGCAGTCTAGGCTTGCCCCAGCATTTT
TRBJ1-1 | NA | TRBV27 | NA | CASGPRETEAFF | TGTGCCAGCGGGCCTAGGGAAACTGAAGCTTTCTTT
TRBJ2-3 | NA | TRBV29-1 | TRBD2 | CSASGPSTDTQYF | TGCAGCGCTAGCGGACCTAGCACAGATACGCAGTATTTT
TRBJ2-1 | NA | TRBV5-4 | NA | CASSLSSGLWGDEQFF | TGTGCCAGCAGCTTGTCGTCCGGGTTATGGGGCGATGAGCAGTTCTTC
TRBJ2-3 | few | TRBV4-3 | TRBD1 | CASSEGQGSVTQYF | TGCGCCAGCAGCGAGGGACAGGGGTCCGTTACGCAGTATTTT
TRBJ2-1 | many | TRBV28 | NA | CASMYGLAVDENEQFF | TGTGCCAGCATGTACGGGCTGGCGGTAGATGAGAATGAGCAGTTCTTC
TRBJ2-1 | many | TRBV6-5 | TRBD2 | CASSLQTSGDYNEQFF | TGTGCCAGCAGCCTCCAGACTAGCGGAGATTACAATGAGCAGTTCTTC
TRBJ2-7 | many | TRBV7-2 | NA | CASLPGASYEQYF | TGTGCCAGCCTCCCGGGGGCCTCCTACGAGCAGTACTTC
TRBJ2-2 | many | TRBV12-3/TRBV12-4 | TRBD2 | CASRGYSGKRTGELFF | TGTGCCAGCAGAGGTTATAGCGGGAAAAGAACCGGGGAGCTGTTTTTT
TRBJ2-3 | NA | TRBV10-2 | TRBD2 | CASSVAGRTSTDTQYF | TGCGCCAGCAGTGTAGCGGGACGGACATCCACAGATACGCAGTATTTT
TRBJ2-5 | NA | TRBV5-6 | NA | CASSYYRDQETQYF | TGTGCCAGCAGCTATTACAGGGACCAAGAGACCCAGTACTTC
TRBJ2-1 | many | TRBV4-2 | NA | CASSQESGTYNEQFF | TGTGCCAGCAGCCAAGAAAGCGGGACATACAATGAGCAGTTCTTC
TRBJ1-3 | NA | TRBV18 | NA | CASSPQAPPGNTMYF | TGTGCCAGCTCACCCCAAGCGCCCCCTGGAAACACCATGTATTTT
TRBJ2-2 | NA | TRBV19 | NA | CASSFYMGTGELFF | TGTGCCAGTAGTTTCTACATGGGCACCGGGGAGCTGTTTTTT
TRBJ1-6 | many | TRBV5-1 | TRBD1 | CASSLWGQPQNSPLHF | TGCGCCAGCAGCTTGTGGGGACAGCCCCAAAATTCACCCCTCCACTTT
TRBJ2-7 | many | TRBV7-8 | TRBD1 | CASSLGSGTASYEQYF | TGTGCCAGCAGCTTAGGGTCCGGGACAGCCTCCTACGAGCAGTACTTC
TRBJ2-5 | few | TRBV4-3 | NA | CASSQEGRPQETQYF | TGCGCCAGCAGCCAAGAGGGAAGACCTCAAGAGACCCAGTACTTC